The 23 T cell receptor beta chains presented below share a single source sample, sequenced in a study of cytomegalovirus exposure and HLA in healthy donors. The study ran its PCR with 60 Vbeta and 13 Jbeta primers. Only in-frame clones appear in the TCRdb table, and some are missing; sequencing was by immunoSEQ multiplex PCR. The sample lists under 150,000 clones, 65% to 85% occurring once. Sequencing was done on a sample of PBMCs. The receptors were gathered from a man over 45 in good health and CMV-seronegative.

This clone has just one count. This chain links TRBV6-5 with TRBJ2-2; TRBD1 aligns across 8 bases. V shed 10 bases, J shed 4 bases, and the junction held 11 bases outside the gene matches. This CDR3 region has 15 residues. CDR1 is MNHEY and CDR2 is SVGAGI in the germline V gene. The CDR3 DNA reads TGTGCCACGCGTCGGCAGGGGGCGCGCACCGGGGAGCTGTTTTTT. It is translated as CATRRQGARTGELFF.

The V gene is TRBV18, the J gene TRBJ1-1; a weak D match, TRBD1 (6 bases). Between the trimmed V and J ends, which lost 2 bases and 5 bases, there was a span of 15 bases. Per the germline V gene, CDR1 is KGHSH and CDR2 is LQKENI. This CDR3 spans 15 amino acids. The CDR3 here is CASSPTYRVGTEAFF. CDR3 DNA sequence: TGTGCCAGCTCACCAACTTACAGGGTGGGGACTGAAGCTTTCTTT.

The gene calls are TRBV6-6 and TRBJ1-6, with a weak D call TRBD1 (5 bases). The V gene lost 0 bases and the J gene lost 15 bases, with 18 bases spanning the gap. CDR1 is MNHNY and CDR2 is SVGAGI in the germline V gene (reference sequence). The CDR3 consists of 15 residues. CDR3 sequence reads: CASSYSVLGGNDLHF. CDR3 nucleotide sequence: TGTGCCAGCAGTTACTCGGTTCTCGGGGGGAATGACCTCCACTTT.

V gene TRBV9 combines with J gene TRBJ2-5; the match to TRBD2 covers 13 bases. Germline V CDR1 and CDR2: SGDLS, YYNGEE. This CDR3 is built from 17 residues. The J segment lost 5 bases and the V segment lost 4 bases, leaving 11 bases of the junction unmatched. CDR3 coding DNA: TGTGCCAGCAGCTCCGGCGGACTAGCGGGAGTAGTGGAGACCCAGTACTTC. Protein: CASSSGGLAGVVETQYF. The entire variable domain, with the rest obtained from reference TRBV9 and TRBJ2-5, is as follows: DSGVTQTPKHLITATGQRVTLRCSPRSGDLSVYWYQQSLDQGLQFLIQYYNGEERAKGNILERFSAQQFPDLHSELNLSSLELGDSALYFCASSSGGLAGVVETQYFGPGTRLLVL.

The J gene is TRBJ1-1, the V gene TRBV27; 7 positions agree with TRBD1. This CDR3 is built from 14 residues. The J segment lost 12 bases and the V segment lost 6 bases, leaving 16 bases of the junction unmatched. Looked up from germline, CDR1 is MNHEY and CDR2 is SMNVEV (reference sequence). CDR3 DNA sequence: TGTGCCAGCAGAACCGGGACAGTTATGTTAACAACTTTCTTT. Protein product: CASRTGTVMLTTFF.

The chain carries TRBV11-1 and TRBJ2-3; D possibly corresponds to TRBD2 (6 bases). Germline V CDR1 and CDR2: SGHAT, FQDESV (reference sequence). This CDR3 has 16 amino acids. V gave up 5 bases and J gave up 0 bases, with 15 bases separating them. The CDR3 region is CASSRPKRASTDTQYF. CDR3 coding DNA: TGTGCCAGCAGCCGTCCCAAGCGGGCGAGCACAGATACGCAGTATTTT. The full variable domain, rest sourced from reference TRBV11-1 and TRBJ2-3, is EAEVAQSPRYKITEKSQAVAFWCDPISGHATLYWYRQILGQGPELLVQFQDESVVDDSQLPKDRFSAERLKGVDSTLKIQPAELGDSAMYLCASSRPKRASTDTQYFGPGTRLTVL.

For the CDR3, the DNA is TGTGCCAGCAGCTTACGGGACGAGCAGTACTTC. Its translation: CASSLRDEQYF. This sequence joins TRBV11-2 and TRBJ2-7, with D unclear. Trimming shortened V by 2 bases and J by 5 bases, and 4 bases separated the two germline ends. Germline V gene data show CDR1 as SGHAT and CDR2 as FQNNGV. CDR3 length equals 11 residues. Together with reference TRBV11-2 and TRBJ2-7, the CDR3 gives the full variable domain: EAGVAQSPRYKIIEKRQSVAFWCNPISGHATLYWYQQILGQGPKLLIQFQNNGVVDDSQLPKDRFSAERLKGVDSTLKIQPAKLEDSAVYLCASSLRDEQYFGPGTRLTVT.

The chain combines TRBV9 with TRBJ2-7; 7 bases match TRBD2. The CDR3 is 15 amino acids. The trim removed 4 bases at V and 2 bases at J, leaving 9 bases unmatched. Germline CDR1 and CDR2: SGDLS and YYNGEE. CDR3: CASSSEEGGPYEQYF. CDR3 DNA sequence: TGTGCCAGCAGCTCAGAGGAGGGAGGGCCCTACGAGCAGTACTTC.

The chain couples TRBV7-2 to TRBJ2-1; 9 positions agree with TRBD2. The CDR3 sequence is 15 residues long. CDR1 is SGHTA, CDR2 FQGNSA, per germline. With V trimmed by 0 bases and J by 5 bases, 2 bases remained unmatched. The CDR3 protein is CASSLASGSNNEQFF. Here the CDR3 DNA reads TGTGCCAGCAGCTTAGCTAGCGGGAGTAACAATGAGCAGTTCTTC.

This rearrangement joins TRBV28 to TRBJ2-5, with 13 nucleotides matching TRBD2. From germline, CDR1 is MDHEN and CDR2 SYDVKM. The CDR3 consists of 14 residues. V dropped 5 bases and J dropped 5; count of bases not matched to a gene: 2. The CDR3 protein is CASSGLAGVETQYF. As DNA, the CDR3 is TGTGCCAGCAGTGGACTAGCGGGAGTGGAGACCCAGTACTTC.

CDR3 nucleotide sequence: TGTGCCAGCAGCTTAGTCGGGGGAGGGCCCACAGATACGCAGTATTTT. Translating gives CASSLVGGGPTDTQYF. The V gene is TRBV7-2, the J gene TRBJ2-3; 7 nucleotides agree with TRBD2. Germline V gene sequence: CDR1 SGHTA, CDR2 FQGNSA. CDR3 length: 16 residues. V lost 1 base, J lost 2 bases, and 6 bases stayed unmatched.

This clone was observed a handful of times. The V call is TRBV7-2, the J call TRBJ2-7, with D tentatively TRBD1 (6 bases). In germline, CDR1 is SGHTA, CDR2 FQGNSA. This CDR3 region has 13 residues. V dropped 5 bases and J dropped 6 bases, with 14 bases sitting between them. Written as DNA, the CDR3 is TGTGCCAGCAGCCCACAGGGACGGCTCGAGCAGTACTTC. The encoded protein is CASSPQGRLEQYF.

The J gene is TRBJ1-5, the V gene TRBV5-8, with D possibly matching TRBD1 (6 bases). The V end was cut by 2 bases, the J end by 4 bases, with 10 bases between. The CDR3 is made up of 14 amino acids. Germline CDR1 SGHTS, CDR2 YDEGEE. CDR3 DNA sequence: TGTGCCAGCAGCTTTCGGACAGCAAATCAGCCCCAGCATTTT. It is translated as CASSFRTANQPQHF.

The table lists this clone with a count of one. The chain combines TRBV5-8 with TRBJ1-1; weak D call: TRBD1 (5 bases). With 0 bases removed from V and 0 bases from J, the gap between germline ends came to 12 bases. CDR3 length: 16 residues. Per the germline V gene, CDR1 is SGHTS and CDR2 is YDEGEE. The CDR3 sequence is CASSLARQTMNTEAFF. In nucleotides, the CDR3 is TGTGCCAGCAGCTTGGCGCGACAGACCATGAACACTGAAGCTTTCTTT.

The rearrangement links TRBV5-1 to TRBJ1-2; D might be TRBD1 (5 bases). Per the germline V gene, CDR1 is SGHRS and CDR2 is YFSETQ. The CDR3 totals 14 residues. With 4 bases removed from V and 4 bases from J, the gap between germline ends came to 14 bases. In DNA, the CDR3 is TGCGCCAGCAGCCCTCACGACAGACTCTATGGCTACACCTTC. Protein product: CASSPHDRLYGYTF.

The chain has TRBV11-2 and TRBJ2-5; the match to TRBD2 covers 10 bases. The germline gives CDR1 SGHAT, CDR2 FQNNGV. V shed 1 base and J 6 bases; nucleotides not matched to a gene: 14. The CDR3 has 18 residues. The CDR3 reads CASSLARGASGRAKTQYF. CDR3 DNA sequence: TGTGCCAGCAGCTTAGCTCGGGGGGCTAGCGGGAGAGCAAAGACCCAGTACTTC.

The chain is built from TRBV30 and TRBJ1-1; TRBD1 is a possible D gene (5 bases). Germline CDR1 GTSNPN, CDR2 SVGIG (reference sequence). V was trimmed by 1 base and J by 8 bases, leaving 14 bases between them. CDR3 length: 13 residues. The CDR3 bases are TGTGCCTGGAGTGGGGGGGGAGGTCCCGAAGCTTTCTTT. Its protein product is CAWSGGGGPEAFF.

The rearrangement uses TRBV7-2 and TRBJ1-3; tentative D call: TRBD1 (5 bases). In germline, CDR1 is SGHTA, CDR2 FQGNSA. The length of the CDR3 is 14 residues. V dropped 1 base and J dropped 3 bases, with 7 bases sitting between them. CDR3 residues: CASSLGGGGNTIYF. The CDR3 coding sequence is TGTGCCAGCAGCTTAGGGGGGGGTGGAAACACCATATATTTT.

The chain is built from TRBV6-5 and TRBJ1-1, with D possibly being TRBD1 (6 bases). This CDR3 spans 15 amino acids. Per the germline V gene, CDR1 is MNHEY and CDR2 is SVGAGI. The ends were cut back, 5 bases at V and 1 base at J, with 14 bases in the middle. The CDR3 region is CASSALGGRNTEAFF. CDR3 nucleotides: TGTGCCAGCAGTGCCCTAGGGGGACGGAACACTGAAGCTTTCTTT.

This clone has a single count. The V gene is TRBV2, the J gene TRBJ2-3; 7 bases align to TRBD1. From germline, CDR1 is SNHLY and CDR2 FYNNEI. The length of the CDR3 is 13 residues. The ends lost 7 bases at V and 5 bases at J; junction bases unmatched: 6. For the CDR3, the DNA is TGTGCCAGCAATGTGGCAGGGGGAGATACGCAGTATTTT. Translated, it gives CASNVAGGDTQYF.

There are a few counts of this clone. The CDR3 protein is CASSLAPGTGGLSYEQYF. The CDR3, as DNA: TGCGCCAGCAGCTTGGCCCCGGGGACAGGGGGGCTCTCCTACGAGCAGTACTTC. The chain uses TRBV5-1 and TRBJ2-7; 11 nucleotides line up with TRBD1. After removal of 0 bases from V and 0 bases from J, the junction contained 8 bases not matched to a gene. Germline CDR1 SGHRS, CDR2 YFSETQ. This CDR3 has 18 residues.

The J gene is TRBJ1-4, the V gene TRBV5-1; the D is unclear. There are 17 residues in the CDR3. Between the trimmed V and J ends, which lost 0 bases and 8 bases, there was a span of 20 bases. Germline CDR1 SGHRS, CDR2 YFSETQ. This chain's CDR3 is CASSLALAASGGEKLFF. The DNA for the CDR3 is TGCGCCAGCAGCTTGGCTCTGGCAGCCTCCGGCGGAGAAAAACTGTTTTTT.

V gene TRBV19 combines with J gene TRBJ1-2, with no clear D. V lost 5 bases and J 6 bases, leaving 16 bases between the germline ends. Per germline, CDR1 LNHDA and CDR2 SQIVND (reference sequence). The length of the CDR3 is 14 residues. The CDR3 spells CASSLGLQRDGYTF. In nucleotides, the CDR3 is TGTGCCAGTAGTTTGGGCCTGCAGCGGGATGGCTACACCTTC.